The rows below give T cell receptor beta chains drawn from one sample of a study of blood T cell repertoires in COVID-19. Some clones are missing from TCRdb's copy, which holds only in-frame ones; the method was immunoSEQ multiplex PCR. Among around 400,000 clones listed, around 83% were seen once. Material: PBMCs or T cells enriched from blood (not recorded which). These receptor sequences come from a woman aged 45-59 years who had recovered from COVID-19. Each CDR3 is given with its conserved first and last residue. D genes are given only for firm matches. The size field is filled for only some rows; it gives once, few, many or a size class.

CDR3 length	J gene	clone size	V gene	D gene	CDR3 protein	CDR3 DNA
13	TRBJ2-1	.	TRBV24-1	TRBD2	CATKAGGSNEQFF	TGTGCCACCAAAGCGGGAGGGAGTAATGAGCAGTTCTTC
14	TRBJ2-5	.	TRBV7-2	TRBD2	CASSVAGGRETQYF	TGTGCCAGCAGCGTAGCGGGAGGGCGAGAGACCCAGTACTTC
13	TRBJ2-3	.	TRBV5-4	.	CASSWRGTDTQYF	TGTGCCAGCAGCTGGCGGGGCACAGATACGCAGTATTTT
15	TRBJ2-2	.	TRBV6-4	TRBD1	CASAPRQGLTGELFF	TGTGCCAGCGCCCCTCGACAGGGCCTCACCGGGGAGCTGTTTTTT
16	TRBJ2-5	.	TRBV11-3	TRBD2	CASSLGLAGNQETQYF	TGTGCCAGCAGCTTAGGGCTAGCGGGCAACCAAGAGACCCAGTACTTC
16	TRBJ2-3	once	TRBV5-6	.	CASSPQAAGATDTQYF	TGTGCCAGCAGCCCCCAGGCGGCAGGGGCGACGGATACGCAGTATTTT
13	TRBJ1-1	.	TRBV6-4	.	CASSAGLYTEAFF	TGTGCCAGCAGCGCTGGCCTTTACACTGAAGCTTTCTTT
14	TRBJ1-2	.	TRBV6-1	.	CASSEYLTEAGYTF	TGTGCCAGCAGTGAATACTTGACTGAAGCTGGCTACACCTTC
14	TRBJ1-1	once	TRBV3-1/TRBV3-2	TRBD1	CASSQVGTAWKAFF	TGTGCCAGCAGCCAAGTTGGGACAGCTTGGAAAGCTTTCTTT
16	TRBJ2-2	few	TRBV20-1	TRBD1	CSASSIGTGTTGELFF	TGCAGTGCTAGTTCAATCGGGACAGGGACGACCGGGGAGCTGTTTTTT
14	TRBJ1-2	.	TRBV2	TRBD1	CASRLSTGGLGYTF	TGTGCCAGCAGATTGTCGACAGGGGGCCTTGGCTACACCTTC
17	TRBJ1-5	.	TRBV21-1	.	CASSKGREGYSNQPQHF	TGTGCCAGCAGCAAAGGGAGGGAAGGCTATAGCAATCAGCCCCAGCATTTT
15	TRBJ2-2	.	TRBV5-6	.	CASSLGSSGSGELFF	TGTGCCAGCAGCTTGGGATCGTCTGGCTCCGGGGAGCTGTTTTTT
15	TRBJ2-7	.	TRBV5-1	TRBD1	CASSLATGGSYEQYF	TGCGCCAGCAGCTTGGCGACAGGGGGATCCTACGAGCAGTACTTC
18	TRBJ2-5	.	TRBV25-1	TRBD2	CASSEFLAGANMQETQYF	TGTGCCAGCAGTGAATTTTTAGCGGGGGCGAATATGCAAGAGACCCAGTACTTC
16	TRBJ2-2	once	TRBV5-1	TRBD2	CASSLRLAGGTGELFF	TGCGCCAGCAGCTTGAGGCTAGCGGGAGGCACCGGGGAGCTGTTTTTT
15	TRBJ2-6	.	TRBV6-4	.	CASSLTSSGANVLTF	TGTGCCAGCAGTCTCACCAGCTCTGGGGCCAACGTCCTGACTTTC
13	TRBJ1-2	.	TRBV11-2	.	CASSLAGDYGYTF	TGTGCCAGCAGCTTAGCCGGGGACTATGGCTACACCTTC
14	TRBJ2-2	.	TRBV7-7	.	CASRLGGNTGELFF	TGTGCTAGCCGCCTGGGGGGGAACACCGGGGAGCTGTTTTTT
13	TRBJ1-1	.	TRBV2	TRBD1	CASSRDSNTEAFF	TGTGCCAGCAGTCGGGACAGCAACACTGAAGCTTTCTTT
16	TRBJ1-2	.	TRBV9	.	CASSPLGVGANYGYTF	TGTGCCAGCAGCCCCCTGGGCGTGGGAGCTAACTATGGCTACACCTTC
16	TRBJ2-3	few	TRBV19	.	CASSRAASPSTDTQYF	TGTGCCAGTAGTAGGGCGGCTAGCCCTAGCACAGATACGCAGTATTTT
16	TRBJ1-2	.	TRBV4-1	TRBD1	CASSQDPRTGWVGYTF	TGCGCCAGCAGCCAAGACCCCCGGACAGGGTGGGTCGGCTACACCTTC
13	TRBJ1-2	.	TRBV5-1	.	CASSLVLSLGYTF	TGCGCCAGCAGCTTGGTCCTGTCGTTGGGCTACACCTTC
13	TRBJ2-7	few	TRBV5-1	.	CASQRRGTYEQYF	TGCGCCAGCCAAAGGCGGGGCACCTACGAGCAGTACTTC
15	TRBJ1-6	.	TRBV9	TRBD1	CASSENRGWNSPLHF	TGTGCCAGCAGCGAGAACAGGGGGTGGAATTCACCCCTCCACTTT
14	TRBJ2-7	.	TRBV5-4	TRBD1	CASSRDRVSYEQYF	TGTGCCAGCAGCCGTGACAGGGTCTCCTACGAGCAGTACTTC
13	TRBJ1-1	.	TRBV7-9	.	CASSLGRVVEAFF	TGTGCCAGCAGCTTAGGCAGGGTCGTTGAAGCTTTCTTT
11	TRBJ2-7	.	TRBV7-9	.	CASSSNYEQYF	TGTGCCAGCAGCTCAAACTACGAGCAGTACTTC
16	TRBJ1-4	.	TRBV5-1	.	CASSLAGVTTNEKLFF	TGCGCCAGCAGCTTGGCCGGGGTCACAACTAATGAAAAACTGTTTTTT
13	TRBJ2-1	.	TRBV5-5	.	CASSRTGTNEQFF	TGTGCCAGCAGCCGTACAGGGACCAATGAGCAGTTCTTC
19	TRBJ2-7	.	TRBV19	TRBD2	CASSIDWTGLAIGSYEQYF	TGTGCCAGTAGTATAGATTGGACTGGACTAGCGATCGGTTCCTACGAGCAGTACTTC
17	TRBJ2-1	few	TRBV5-1	TRBD2	CASSSTGTSGTHNEQFF	TGCGCCAGCAGCTCAACTGGGACTAGCGGGACCCACAATGAGCAGTTCTTC
14	TRBJ2-2	once	TRBV7-2	TRBD1	CASSLGQGAGELFF	TGTGCCAGCAGCTTGGGACAGGGGGCCGGGGAGCTGTTTTTT
12	TRBJ1-3	.	TRBV5-6	.	CASSLLGNTIYF	TGTGCCAGCAGCTTACTTGGAAACACCATATATTTT
13	TRBJ2-2	few	TRBV2	.	CASKNRDRGELFF	TGTGCCAGCAAGAACAGGGATCGCGGGGAGCTGTTTTTT
14	TRBJ2-4	.	TRBV5-6	TRBD1	CASSYDRGGNIQYF	TGTGCCAGCAGCTATGACAGGGGAGGAAACATTCAGTACTTC
16	TRBJ1-1	.	TRBV12-2	.	CASRLRIRGINTEAFF	TGTGCAAGTCGCTTACGGATACGGGGGATAAACACTGAAGCTTTCTTT
15	TRBJ2-1	once	TRBV5-4	TRBD2	CASSLAGVAYNEQFF	TGTGCCAGCAGCCTAGCGGGGGTGGCCTACAATGAGCAGTTCTTC
14	TRBJ1-1	once	TRBV30	.	CASRGLGDRTEAFF	TGTGCCTCAAGGGGGTTAGGGGATAGGACTGAAGCTTTCTTT
13	TRBJ2-1	.	TRBV5-1	TRBD1	CASSPDRVDEQFF	TGCGCCAGCAGCCCCGACAGGGTGGATGAGCAGTTCTTC
13	TRBJ1-5	.	TRBV28	TRBD1	CASKTGNSQPQHF	TGTGCCAGCAAGACAGGGAATAGTCAGCCCCAGCATTTT
12	TRBJ2-7	few	TRBV27	.	CASSFRGYEQYF	TGTGCCAGCAGTTTTAGGGGCTACGAGCAGTACTTC
18	TRBJ2-7	few	TRBV30	TRBD2	CAYERTFMTSGSMGEQYF	TGTGCCTATGAACGGACTTTCATGACTAGCGGGAGCATGGGAGAGCAGTACTTC
15	TRBJ2-3	.	TRBV4-3	.	CASSQDRGHSDTQYF	TGCGCCAGCAGCCAAGATCGCGGCCACTCAGATACGCAGTATTTT
14	TRBJ1-1	once	TRBV5-1	TRBD1	CASSHRGSVAEAFF	TGCGCCAGCAGCCACAGGGGGAGCGTCGCTGAAGCTTTCTTT
18	TRBJ2-3	.	TRBV7-6	TRBD2	CASSLGATSAISTDTQYF	TGTGCCAGCAGCTTAGGGGCCACTAGCGCGATTAGCACAGATACGCAGTATTTT
15	TRBJ1-2	.	TRBV6-2/TRBV6-3	TRBD1	CASSFGTGGSYGYTF	TGTGCCAGCAGTTTCGGGACAGGGGGCAGTTATGGCTACACCTTC
15	TRBJ1-1	.	TRBV7-2	TRBD1	CASSRQTGLNTEAFF	TGTGCCAGCAGCCGCCAGACAGGGCTGAACACTGAAGCTTTCTTT
16	TRBJ1-1	.	TRBV19	.	CASVPLTRGVNTEAFF	TGTGCCAGCGTTCCCCTAACACGGGGTGTGAACACTGAAGCTTTCTTT
15	TRBJ1-2	.	TRBV7-3	TRBD1	CASSSTGLPNYGYTF	TGTGCCAGCAGCTCGACAGGGCTCCCTAACTATGGCTACACCTTC
14	TRBJ1-6	.	TRBV6-5	TRBD1	CASRAGGPNSPLHF	TGTGCCAGCAGGGCAGGGGGTCCGAATTCACCCCTCCACTTT